These 19 T cell receptor beta chains were all obtained from the same sample, sequenced in a study of regulatory T cells in long-lasting Graves disease. Time point noted: newly diagnosed GD, antithyroid drugs for less than 3 months. PBMC-derived RNA was used for the TCR library. Both iRepertoire HTBI primers and Arm-PCR of CDR3 regions were used to build the TCR beta libraries. TCRdb independently ran MiXCR on the multiplex PCR reads; one entry per CDR3 protein. The sample lists about half a million distinct CDR3 sequences, around 12% occurring once. These data also formed part of another study, on T cells in Graves' hyperthyroidism and ophthalmopathy.

The sample consisted of peripheral blood mononuclear cells (PBMCs), taken at new diagnosis, from a patient treated with antithyroid drugs. These receptor sequences come from a woman aged 25 to 39 with Graves disease.

In this sample, this clonotype turned up many times. The gene calls are TRBV14 and TRBJ2-7, with D unresolved. V lost 0 bases, J lost 2 bases, and 11 bases lay in between. Germline CDR1 SGHDN, CDR2 FVKESK. This CDR3 is built from 15 residues. CDR3 DNA: TGTGCCAGCAGCCAAGAACGGAAACCTCCCTACGAGCAGTACTTC. Amino acids: CASSQERKPPYEQYF. The full variable domain, its missing parts supplied by reference TRBV14 and TRBJ2-7, is EAGVTQFPSHSVIEKGQTVTLRCDPISGHDNLYWYRRVMGKEIKFLLHFVKESKQDESGMPNNRFLAERTGGTYSTLKVQPAELEDSGVYFCASSQERKPPYEQYFGPGTRLTVT.

The table lists this clonotype with a count of one. Only one base separates this from a far larger clonotype, so it likely reflects a read error. V gene TRBV7-3 combines with J gene TRBJ2-1; possibly TRBD2 for D (6 bases). The V end was cut by 0 bases, the J end by 2 bases, with 23 bases between. The CDR3 consists of 20 residues. CDR1 is SGHTA, CDR2 FQGTGA, per germline. Here the CDR3 DNA reads TGTGCCAGCAGCTTAACCCCATGGGGCGCGCTGGGGGAGGCCTACAATGAGCAGTTCTTC. Protein sequence: CASSLTPWGALGEAYNEQFF.

This clonotype was found many times. The V and J genes are TRBV27 and TRBJ2-7, with TRBD2 identical over 14 bases. CDR3 length: 16 amino acids. The germline gives CDR1 MNHEY, CDR2 SMNVEV (reference sequence). V shed 6 bases and J 3 bases; nucleotides not matched to a gene: 7. The CDR3 DNA follows: TGTGCCAGCAGCGGACTAGCGGGAGGTCCTAGCTACGAGCAGTACTTC. As protein: CASSGLAGGPSYEQYF.

This clonotype was seen ten or more times. The rearrangement joins TRBV20-1 to TRBJ2-3, with 11 bases lining up with TRBD2. The CDR3 extends over 13 amino acids. V trimming: 5 bases; J trimming: 7 bases; junction bases outside the gene matches: 5. Per the germline V gene, CDR1 is DFQATT and CDR2 is SNEGSKA (reference sequence). CDR3 sequence reads: CSAAPSGRNTQYF. For the CDR3, the DNA is TGCAGTGCTGCCCCTAGCGGGAGGAATACGCAGTATTTT.

In its sample, this clonotype was seen a few times. The genes are TRBV3-1 and TRBJ2-7, with TRBD1 matching over 9 bases. V lost 6 bases and J lost 2; bases outside the gene matches: 8. This CDR3 comprises 15 residues. Germline lookup yields CDR1 LGHDT and CDR2 YNNKEL (reference sequence). The CDR3 bases are TGTGCCAGCAGTTCCTGGACAGGGGAGCCCTACGAGCAGTACTTC. Translation gives CASSSWTGEPYEQYF.

This clonotype has a count of ten or more. The V and J genes are TRBV5-1 and TRBJ2-3; TRBD2 might be the D (5 bases). CDR3 length: 16 amino acids. Germline loops: CDR1 SGHRS, CDR2 YFSETQ. Trimming shortened V by 0 bases and J by 4 bases, and 15 bases separated the two germline ends. In nucleotides, the CDR3 is TGCGCCAGCAGCTTGGCCCTACCCCTCGGGGCAGATACGCAGTATTTT. This sequence encodes CASSLALPLGADTQYF.

This clonotype was observed many times. The chain recombines TRBV10-3 with TRBJ2-7; 10 bases match TRBD2. This CDR3 is 13 amino acids long. The germline V gene has CDR1 ENHRY and CDR2 SYGVKD. V trimming: 6 bases; J trimming: 5 bases; junction bases outside the gene matches: 4. CDR3 DNA: TGTGCCATCAGCAAGCGGGAGGGCCACGAGCAGTACTTC. Translation gives CAISKREGHEQYF.

This clonotype came up a few times. This chain joins TRBV15 and TRBJ1-5; 7 bases fit TRBD1. This CDR3 comprises 20 residues. After removal of 0 bases from V and 3 bases from J, the junction contained 17 bases not matched to a gene. The germline gives CDR1 LNHNV, CDR2 YYDKDF (reference sequence). CDR3 sequence: CATSRDGRGWAGGDNQPQHF. The DNA for the CDR3 is TGTGCCACCAGCAGAGATGGGCGTGGATGGGCAGGGGGGGACAATCAGCCCCAGCATTTT.

As for this clonotype: A read error is likely, as this CDR3 ends without the conserved phenylalanine or tryptophan. The chain is built from TRBV12-3 or TRBV12-4 and TRBJ1-1; D unresolved. V dropped 6 bases and J dropped 6 bases, with 8 bases sitting between them. This CDR3 comprises 11 residues. For the CDR3, the DNA is TGTGCCAGCAGCCGGAATTCTGAAGCTTTCTTG. The encoded protein is CASSRNSEAFL.

This clonotype was seen many times. This rearrangement joins TRBV5-1 to TRBJ2-3; 8 bases match TRBD1. Germline CDR1 reads SGHRS; CDR2 reads YFSETQ. J was trimmed by 2 bases and V by 4 bases; bases with no gene match: 6. The CDR3 length is 15 residues. The CDR3 sequence: CASSRQGIYTDTQYF. For the CDR3, the DNA is TGCGCCAGCAGCCGACAGGGGATATACACAGATACGCAGTATTTT.

The chain combines TRBV6-2 or TRBV6-3 with TRBJ1-1; D is ambiguous. Germline-derived CDR1 and CDR2 are MNHEY and SVGEGT. This CDR3 comprises 13 residues. V shed 7 bases and J shed 1 base, with 10 bases lying between them. The CDR3 spells CASTVTPNTEAFF. The CDR3 DNA is TGTGCCAGCACCGTGACTCCGAACACTGAAGCTTTCTTT.

The sample holds many counts of this clonotype. The CDR3 DNA reads as TGTGCCATCGCTGGGAGAGAGACCCAGTACTTC. Translated, it gives CAIAGRETQYF. The gene calls are TRBV28 and TRBJ2-5; D is possibly TRBD2 (5 bases). The V gene lost 10 bases and the J gene lost 4 bases, with 10 bases spanning the gap. Germline assignment: CDR1 MDHEN and CDR2 SYDVKM. This CDR3 has 11 amino acids. The full variable domain, completed using reference TRBV28 and TRBJ2-5, is DVKVTQSSRYLVKRTGEKVFLECVQDMDHENMFWYRQDPGLGLRLIYFSYDVKMKEKGDIPEGYSVSREKKERFSLILESASTNQTSMYLCAIAGRETQYFGPGTRLLVL.

There are many counts of this clonotype. The J gene is TRBJ1-1, the V gene TRBV5-1; D not certain. This CDR3 has 13 amino acids. Germline assignment: CDR1 SGHRS and CDR2 YFSETQ. The V end was cut by 4 bases, the J end by 3 bases, with 10 bases between. CDR3 sequence (DNA): TGCGCCAGCAGCCGGCTTGTAGACACTGAAGCTTTCTTT. It encodes CASSRLVDTEAFF.

This chain uses TRBV7-3 with TRBJ2-1; TRBD2 aligns across 10 bases. The CDR3 runs to 16 residues. CDR1 SGHTA and CDR2 FQGTGA come from the germline V gene. V trimming: 2 bases; J trimming: 9 bases; junction bases outside the gene matches: 10. The CDR3 sequence is CASSLGGLAGDTEQFF. The CDR3 DNA reads TGTGCCAGCAGCTTAGGGGGGCTAGCGGGAGATACTGAGCAGTTCTTC.

This clonotype occurred many times. V is TRBV28 and J is TRBJ1-2; D is possibly TRBD1 (5 bases). The CDR3 sequence is 15 residues long. CDR1 is MDHEN and CDR2 is SYDVKM in the germline V gene. Trimming removed 6 bases from V and 2 bases from J, with 16 bases in between. The CDR3: CASSRGGTNNYGYTF. The CDR3 region has the DNA TGTGCCAGCAGCCGGGGCGGCACTAACAACTATGGCTACACCTTC.

The chain combines TRBV30 with TRBJ1-1; weak D call: TRBD1 (5 bases). V shed 2 bases and J shed 8 bases, with 18 bases lying between them. Germline V gives CDR1 GTSNPN, CDR2 SVGIG (reference sequence). This CDR3 contains 14 residues. CDR3 sequence: CAWSSLGRGAEAFF. CDR3 DNA: TGTGCCTGGAGTTCTCTCGGTAGGGGCGCGGAAGCTTTCTTT.

This clonotype was seen at least ten times. The chain carries TRBV2 and TRBJ1-5, with D uncertain. Per the germline V gene, CDR1 is SNHLY and CDR2 is FYNNEI. Trimming removed 2 bases at V and 4 bases at J, with 9 bases between. The CDR3 is made up of 14 amino acids. The chain's CDR3 is CASSESGMNQPQHF. The CDR3 nucleotides are TGTGCCAGCAGTGAATCCGGGATGAATCAGCCCCAGCATTTT.

In its sample, this clonotype was seen a few times. The J gene is TRBJ2-7, the V gene TRBV20-1; 12 nucleotides align to TRBD2. Germline trimming cut 6 bases from V and 4 bases from J; bases unmatched to any gene: 13. The CDR3 runs 16 residues. Germline CDR1 reads DFQATT; CDR2 reads SNEGSKA (reference sequence). The CDR3 DNA follows: TGCAGTGCGGGACTAGCGGGCCCGATAGTTACTTACGAGCAGTACTTC. As protein: CSAGLAGPIVTYEQYF.

This clonotype was detected only once. This chain uses TRBV27 with TRBJ2-1; D not resolved. The CDR3 has 14 amino acids. The germline V and J ends were trimmed by 3 bases and 4 bases, with 10 bases remaining between them. Germline V gene data show CDR1 as MNHEY and CDR2 as SMNVEV (reference sequence). This CDR3 is CASSLNGQYNEQFF. The CDR3 DNA reads as TGTGCCAGCAGTTTGAATGGGCAGTACAATGAGCAGTTCTTC.